This passage covers 12 T cell receptor beta chains from one sample sequenced in a study of blood T cell repertoires in COVID-19. Sequenced by immunoSEQ multiplex PCR; TCRdb stores in-frame clones only, minus some. The repertoire holds about 230,000 clones, with roughly 88% as singletons. Material for sequencing was peripheral blood. The receptors here all came from a man aged 40-49 years with acute or convalescent COVID-19.

The chain is built from TRBV5-1 and TRBJ2-6; D remains ambiguous. The V gene's germline CDR1 is SGHRS and CDR2 YFSETQ. Deletions cut 0 bases from V and 5 bases from J, with 3 bases between. The CDR3 length is 13 residues. This CDR3 is CASSLDWANVLTF. The CDR3 nucleotides read TGCGCCAGCAGCTTGGACTGGGCCAACGTCCTGACTTTC.

The gene calls are TRBV18 and TRBJ1-1; D call uncertain. This CDR3 is 15 amino acids long. V lost 1 base to trimming and J lost 0 bases, with 9 bases between them. Germline CDR1 KGHSH, CDR2 LQKENI. In nucleotides, the CDR3 is TGTGCCAGCTCACCACAGCCCGCCTTGAACACTGAAGCTTTCTTT. Translating gives CASSPQPALNTEAFF.

This chain uses TRBV7-8 with TRBJ2-7, with 7 bases lining up with TRBD2. V shed 6 bases and J 5 bases; nucleotides not matched to a gene: 10. The length of the CDR3 is 14 residues. Germline CDR1 SGHVS, CDR2 FQNEAQ. The CDR3 region is CASRSGRSLNEQYF. CDR3 sequence (DNA): TGTGCCAGCAGATCCGGGAGGAGTTTAAACGAGCAGTACTTC.

This clone has only one observation. This chain uses TRBV4-3 with TRBJ2-7; TRBD1 matches 7 bases. CDR1 and CDR2 (germline): LGHNA, YSLEER. Trimming at V came to 1 base and at J to 2 bases, leaving 5 bases not matched to a gene. CDR3 length: 15 amino acids. CDR3 region: CASSQAPGQPYEQYF. The CDR3 bases are TGCGCCAGCAGCCAAGCGCCGGGACAGCCCTACGAGCAGTACTTC.

This chain uses TRBV19 with TRBJ2-7; no definite D call. The germline V and J ends were trimmed by 6 bases and 0 bases, with 6 bases remaining between them. Looked up from germline, CDR1 is LNHDA and CDR2 is SQIVND (reference sequence). The CDR3 runs to 12 residues. CDR3 residues: CASSGGSYEQYF. DNA for the CDR3: TGTGCCAGTAGCGGTGGCTCCTACGAGCAGTACTTC.

The chain has TRBV3-1 (or the pseudogene TRBV3-2) and TRBJ2-1; 9 nucleotides align to TRBD2. Germline trimming cut 1 base from V and 9 bases from J; bases unmatched to any gene: 7. Germline lookup yields CDR1 LGHDT and CDR2 YNNKEL (reference sequence). The CDR3 has 15 residues. The CDR3, as DNA: TGTGCCAGCAGCCAAGGCGGGAGGGCCAGGGTTGAGCAGTTCTTC. This codes for CASSQGGRARVEQFF.

This clone is a singleton in its sample. The gene calls are TRBV10-3 and TRBJ1-3; a possible D gene is TRBD1 (5 bases). The CDR3 spans 14 residues. Germline CDR1 is ENHRY and CDR2 is SYGVKD. V was trimmed by 10 bases and J by 0 bases, leaving 13 bases between them. As DNA, the CDR3 is TGTGCCACCCGGGGGGATATCTCTGGAAACACCATATATTTT. Translating it yields CATRGDISGNTIYF.

The chain joins TRBV10-3 to TRBJ1-2; 7 nucleotides align to TRBD1. Germline CDR1 and CDR2: ENHRY and SYGVKD. V shed 4 bases and J 4 bases; nucleotides not matched to a gene: 6. This CDR3 is 14 amino acids long. CDR3: CAISGPDRVYGYTF. Written as DNA, the CDR3 is TGTGCCATCAGTGGACCAGACAGGGTCTATGGCTACACCTTC.

In this sample, this clone turned up once. V is TRBV12-2 and J is TRBJ2-5; the listed D gene, TRBD2, was not tested against the DNA. TRBV12-2 is a pseudogene. The CDR3 runs 17 residues. The CDR3 region is CASRFPPRAGWIETQYF. CDR3 DNA sequence: TGTGCAAGTCGCTTCCCACCGCGGGCTGGATGGATCGAGACCCAGTACTTC.

This chain links TRBV7-9 with TRBJ2-3, with D perhaps matching TRBD2 (6 bases). The V end was cut by 5 bases, the J end by 9 bases, with 15 bases between. CDR1 SEHNR and CDR2 FQNEAQ come from the germline V gene (reference sequence). CDR3 length equals 13 residues. CDR3 sequence: CASSPLAEGTQYF. CDR3 coding DNA: TGTGCCAGCAGCCCCCTGGCGGAGGGGACGCAGTATTTT.

In its sample, this clone was seen once. This chain links TRBV29-1 with TRBJ1-3; the match to TRBD1 covers 7 bases. V gave up 4 bases and J gave up 2 bases; unmatched junction bases: 5. From germline, CDR1 is SQVTM and CDR2 ANQGSEA. There are 14 residues in the CDR3. The CDR3 coding sequence is TGCAGCGTTGGATGGCAGGGGGCTGGAAACACCATATATTTT. As protein: CSVGWQGAGNTIYF.

The V gene is TRBV5-1, the J gene TRBJ2-7; 8 positions match TRBD1. The CDR3 runs 14 residues. The trim removed 2 bases at V and 3 bases at J, leaving 4 bases unmatched. Germline CDR1 SGHRS, CDR2 YFSETQ. The CDR3, as DNA: TGCGCCAGCAGCTTAGACAGGGGTTTCTACGAGCAGTACTTC. Amino acids: CASSLDRGFYEQYF.